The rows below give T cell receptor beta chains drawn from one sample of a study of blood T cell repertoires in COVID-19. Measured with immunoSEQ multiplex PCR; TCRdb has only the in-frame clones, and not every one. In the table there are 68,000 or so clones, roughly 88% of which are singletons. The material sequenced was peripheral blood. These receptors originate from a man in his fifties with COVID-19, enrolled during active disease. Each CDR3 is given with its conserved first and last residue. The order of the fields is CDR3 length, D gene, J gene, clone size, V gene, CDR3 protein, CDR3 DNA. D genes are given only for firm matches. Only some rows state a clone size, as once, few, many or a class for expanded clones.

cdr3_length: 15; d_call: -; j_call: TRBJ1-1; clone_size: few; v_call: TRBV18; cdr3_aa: CASRKSWGPGTEAFF; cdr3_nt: TGTGCCAGCCGTAAGTCCTGGGGGCCGGGCACTGAAGCTTTCTTT
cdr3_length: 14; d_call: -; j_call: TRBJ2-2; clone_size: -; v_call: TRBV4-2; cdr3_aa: CASSPTTATGELFF; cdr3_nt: TGTGCCAGCAGCCCGACTACTGCCACCGGGGAGCTGTTTTTT
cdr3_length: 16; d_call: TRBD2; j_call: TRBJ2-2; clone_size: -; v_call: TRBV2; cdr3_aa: CASRTSAGVGTGELFF; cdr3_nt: TGTGCCAGCAGAACTAGCGCGGGAGTGGGGACCGGGGAGCTGTTTTTT
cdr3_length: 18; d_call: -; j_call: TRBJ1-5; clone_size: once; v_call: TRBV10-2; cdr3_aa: CASSESEQVGRYNQPQHF; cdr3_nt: TGCGCCAGCAGTGAGTCGGAACAGGTCGGCAGGTACAATCAGCCCCAGCATTTT
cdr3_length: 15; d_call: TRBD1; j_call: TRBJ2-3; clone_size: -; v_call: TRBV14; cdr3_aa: CASSQHTGGTDTQYF; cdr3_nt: TGTGCCAGCAGCCAACACACAGGGGGCACAGATACGCAGTATTTT
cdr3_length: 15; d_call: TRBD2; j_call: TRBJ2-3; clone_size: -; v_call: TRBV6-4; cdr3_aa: CASSDSGTSGGTQYF; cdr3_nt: TGTGCCAGCAGTGACTCCGGGACTAGCGGGGGTACGCAGTATTTT
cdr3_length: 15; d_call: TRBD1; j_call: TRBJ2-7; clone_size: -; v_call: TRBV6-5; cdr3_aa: CASRLTGTGTYEQYF; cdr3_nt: TGTGCCAGCAGGCTTACCGGGACAGGGACCTACGAGCAGTACTTC
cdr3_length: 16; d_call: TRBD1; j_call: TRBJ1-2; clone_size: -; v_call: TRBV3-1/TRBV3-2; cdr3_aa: CASSQRAQGAPYGYTF; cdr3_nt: TGTGCCAGCAGCCAAAGAGCTCAGGGGGCTCCCTATGGCTACACCTTC
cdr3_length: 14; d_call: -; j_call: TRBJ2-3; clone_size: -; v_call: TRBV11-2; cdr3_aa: CASSLGASTDTQYF; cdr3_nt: TGTGCCAGCAGCTTAGGCGCCAGCACAGATACGCAGTATTTT
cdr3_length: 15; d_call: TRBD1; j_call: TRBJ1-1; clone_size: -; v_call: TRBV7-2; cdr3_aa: CASSLTGGLNTEAFF; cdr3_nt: TGTGCCAGCAGCTTAACAGGGGGGTTGAACACTGAAGCTTTCTTT
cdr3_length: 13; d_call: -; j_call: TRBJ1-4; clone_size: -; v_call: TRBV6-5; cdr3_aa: CATGDKAIEKLFF; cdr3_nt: TGTGCCACGGGAGACAAGGCCATTGAAAAACTGTTTTTT
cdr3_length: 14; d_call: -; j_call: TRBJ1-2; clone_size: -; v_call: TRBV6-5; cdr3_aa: CASSRGLEFYGYTF; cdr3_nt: TGTGCCAGCAGCAGGGGATTGGAATTCTATGGCTACACCTTC
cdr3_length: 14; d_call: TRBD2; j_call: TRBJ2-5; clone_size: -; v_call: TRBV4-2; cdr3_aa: CASSPGLAGETQYF; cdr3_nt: TGTGCCAGCAGCCCCGGACTAGCGGGGGAGACCCAGTACTTC
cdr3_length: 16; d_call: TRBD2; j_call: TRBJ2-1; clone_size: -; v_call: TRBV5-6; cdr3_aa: CASSFPGGGTINEQFF; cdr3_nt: TGTGCCAGCAGCTTCCCCGGGGGAGGGACCATAAATGAGCAGTTCTTC
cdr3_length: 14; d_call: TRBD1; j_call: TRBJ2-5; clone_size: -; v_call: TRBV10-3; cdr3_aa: CAIRSGTGRETQYF; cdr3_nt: TGTGCCATCAGGTCCGGGACAGGGAGAGAGACCCAGTACTTC
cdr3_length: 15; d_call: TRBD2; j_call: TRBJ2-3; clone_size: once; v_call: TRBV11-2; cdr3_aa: CASSLVGTSEDTQYF; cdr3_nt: TGTGCCAGCAGCTTAGTAGGGACTAGCGAAGATACGCAGTATTTT
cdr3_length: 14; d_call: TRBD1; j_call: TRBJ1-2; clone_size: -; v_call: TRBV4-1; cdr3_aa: CASRPTGDGYGYTF; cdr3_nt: TGCGCCAGCAGACCGACAGGGGACGGCTATGGCTACACCTTC
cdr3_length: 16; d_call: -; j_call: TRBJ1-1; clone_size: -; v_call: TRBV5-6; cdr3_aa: CASSINRRLMNTEAFF; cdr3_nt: TGTGCCAGCAGCATTAACAGGAGACTGATGAACACTGAAGCTTTCTTT
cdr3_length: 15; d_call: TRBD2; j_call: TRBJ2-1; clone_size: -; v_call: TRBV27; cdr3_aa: CASSSGTTPYSEQFF; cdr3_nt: TGTGCCAGCAGTTCAGGGACTACTCCTTACAGTGAGCAGTTCTTC
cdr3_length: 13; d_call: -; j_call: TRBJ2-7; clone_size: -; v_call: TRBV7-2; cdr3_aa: CASSLGHYYEQYF; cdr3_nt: TGTGCCAGCAGCTTAGGGCACTACTACGAGCAGTACTTC
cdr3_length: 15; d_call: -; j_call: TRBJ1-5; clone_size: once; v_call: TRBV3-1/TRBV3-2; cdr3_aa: CASSQDLQADQPQHF; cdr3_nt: TGTGCCAGCAGCCAAGATCTCCAGGCTGATCAGCCCCAGCATTTT
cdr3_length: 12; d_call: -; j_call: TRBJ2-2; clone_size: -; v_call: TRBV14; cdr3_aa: CASSRGPGELFF; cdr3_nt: TGTGCCAGTTCCAGGGGTCCGGGGGAGCTGTTTTTT
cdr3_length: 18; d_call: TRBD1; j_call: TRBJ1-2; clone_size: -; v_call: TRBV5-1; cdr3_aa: CASSLKGGTGTANYGYTF; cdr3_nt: TGCGCCAGCAGCTTGAAGGGGGGGACAGGCACAGCTAACTATGGCTACACCTTC
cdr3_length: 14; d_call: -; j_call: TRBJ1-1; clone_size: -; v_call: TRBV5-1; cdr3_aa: CASSPEGSLTEAFF; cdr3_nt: TGCGCCAGCAGCCCTGAAGGGAGCCTCACTGAAGCTTTCTTT
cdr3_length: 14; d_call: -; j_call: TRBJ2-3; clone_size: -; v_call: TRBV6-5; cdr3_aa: CASRGTGGTDTQYF; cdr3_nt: TGTGCCAGCAGGGGGACTGGGGGCACAGATACGCAGTATTTT
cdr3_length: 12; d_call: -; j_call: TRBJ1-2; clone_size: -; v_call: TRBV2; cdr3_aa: CASSAPNYGYTF; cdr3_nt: TGTGCCAGCAGTGCTCCCAACTATGGCTACACCTTC
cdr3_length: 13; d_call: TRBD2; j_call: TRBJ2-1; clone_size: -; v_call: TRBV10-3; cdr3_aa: CAISEGLASEQFF; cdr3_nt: TGTGCCATCAGTGAAGGACTAGCTAGCGAGCAGTTCTTC